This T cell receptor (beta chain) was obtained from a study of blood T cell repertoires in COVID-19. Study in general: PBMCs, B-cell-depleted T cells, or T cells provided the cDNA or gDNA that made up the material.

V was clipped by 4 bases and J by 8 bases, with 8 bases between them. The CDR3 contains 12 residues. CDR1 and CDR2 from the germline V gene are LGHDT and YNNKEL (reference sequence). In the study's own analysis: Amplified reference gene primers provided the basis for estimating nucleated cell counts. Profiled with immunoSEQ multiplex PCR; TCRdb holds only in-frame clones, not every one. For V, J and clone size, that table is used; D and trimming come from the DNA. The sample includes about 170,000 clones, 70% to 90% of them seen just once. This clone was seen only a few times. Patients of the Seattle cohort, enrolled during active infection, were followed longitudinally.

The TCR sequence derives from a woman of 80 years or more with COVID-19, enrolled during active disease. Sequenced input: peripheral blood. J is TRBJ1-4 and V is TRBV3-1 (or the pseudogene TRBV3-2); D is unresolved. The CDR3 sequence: CASSPTQEKLFF. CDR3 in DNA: TGTGCCAGCAGCCCTACACAGGAAAAACTGTTTTTT.